These T cell receptor beta chains were read from a single sample in a study of graft-versus-host responses after intestinal transplantation. Their target antigens are unknown. TCRdb's copy holds only in-frame clones and misses some; the assay was immunoSEQ multiplex PCR. The profile covers some 86,000 clones, with around nine tenths appearing a single time and about 6.3% taken by the ten largest. Sequences were derived from unstimulated CD8+ T cells sorted from spleen or lymph node cells, sampled before intestinal transplant. All receptors come from a human donor who received an intestinal transplant. Both conserved end residues are part of each CDR3. A D gene is named only where the DNA matches it firmly. Clone size is not always given. Where it is, it says once, few, many or a class for expanded clones.

>TRBV7-9|NA|NA|TRBJ1-1
TGTGCCAGCACCCGAGAGAGCGTTAAGACTGAAGCTTTCTTT
CASTRESVKTEAFF
>TRBV5-6|NA|TRBD2|TRBJ2-7
TGTGCCAGCAGCTTGGTAGCGGGGGCCTACGAGCAGTACTTC
CASSLVAGAYEQYF
>TRBV5-1|NA|NA|TRBJ2-7
TGCGCCAGCAGCTTGATTAGTGACTACGAGCAGTACTTC
CASSLISDYEQYF
>TRBV11-2|NA|TRBD2|TRBJ2-1
TGTGCCAGCAGCGTCGCGACTAGCGGGGGGGTTGAGCAGTTCTTC
CASSVATSGGVEQFF
>TRBV4-1|NA|NA|TRBJ1-1
TGCGCCAGCAGCCAAGTCTCGAACACTGAAGCTTTCTTT
CASSQVSNTEAFF
>TRBV7-5|NA|NA|TRBJ1-1
TGTGTCAGAAGCCCCCAGTTCTGGAGGGTGAACACTGAAGCTTTCTTT
CVRSPQFWRVNTEAFF
>TRBV6-1|NA|TRBD1|TRBJ1-1
TGTGCCAGCAGTGAATGGGGTGGGACAGGTGAAGCTTTCTTT
CASSEWGGTGEAFF
>TRBV27|NA|TRBD2|TRBJ2-2
TGTGCCAGCAGTTTAGGTCTAGCGGGCACCGGGGAGCTGTTTTTT
CASSLGLAGTGELFF
>TRBV10-1|NA|TRBD1|TRBJ1-5
TGCGCCAGCAGTAGAGGGACAGTTTATAGCAATCAGCCCCAGCATTTT
CASSRGTVYSNQPQHF
>TRBV5-1|NA|NA|TRBJ2-1
TGCGCCAGCAGCCCCCCCGGGGACTACAATGAGCAGTTCTTC
CASSPPGDYNEQFF
>TRBV6-5|NA|TRBD1|TRBJ1-2
TGTGCCAGCAGTTCCGGACAGGCACACTATGGCTACACCTTC
CASSSGQAHYGYTF
>TRBV1|NA|NA|TRBJ1-1
TGCACCAGCAGCCAAAACCCAGCTTTCTTT
CTSSQNPAFF
>TRBV6-1|NA|TRBD1|TRBJ2-6
TGTGCCAGCAGTGAAGGGACAGGGGGGGCTTACGGCAACGTCCTGACTTTC
CASSEGTGGAYGNVLTF
>TRBV29-1|NA|NA|TRBJ1-2
TGCAGCGTTGAAGGGCGGAGCTATGGCTACACCTTC
CSVEGRSYGYTF
>TRBV6-5|NA|NA|TRBJ2-7
TGTGCCAGCCAGACTAGCTACGAGCAGTACTTC
CASQTSYEQYF
>TRBV27|NA|NA|TRBJ2-3
TGTGCCAGCTCCGTCGGGGGTAGCACAGATACGCAGTATTTT
CASSVGGSTDTQYF
>TRBV27|NA|TRBD2|TRBJ2-7
TGTGCCAGCAGTTTAGCGGGAGGGATTCACTACGAGCAGTACTTC
CASSLAGGIHYEQYF
>TRBV5-4|NA|TRBD1|TRBJ2-1
TGTGCCAGCAGCCCGGACAGGTACAATGAGCAGTTCTTC
CASSPDRYNEQFF
>TRBV7-9|NA|NA|TRBJ1-1
TGTGCCAGCAGCTTAGGGCATGAGGATTTCTTT
CASSLGHEDFF
>TRBV6-6|NA|NA|TRBJ2-7
TGTGCCAGCAATAGCTTTGGGGGTTCCTACGAGCAGTACTTC
CASNSFGGSYEQYF
>TRBV5-6|NA|NA|TRBJ1-2
TGTGCCAGCAGCTTGGGGGCGAACTATGGCTACACCTTC
CASSLGANYGYTF
>TRBV9|few|TRBD1|TRBJ1-2
TGTGCCAGCAGCGTATCGGGGACAGAATATGGCTACACCTTC
CASSVSGTEYGYTF
>TRBV7-9|NA|NA|TRBJ2-6
TGTGCCAGCAGCTTTAGGAGGTCGTACCTCTCTGGGGCCAACGTCCTGACTTTC
CASSFRRSYLSGANVLTF
>TRBV29-1|NA|NA|TRBJ2-5
TGCAGCGTACCAGGGAATCAAGAGACCCAGTACTTC
CSVPGNQETQYF
>TRBV14|NA|NA|TRBJ2-7
TGTGCCAGCAGCCAAGGGACAGGAGGGTTCTACGAGCAGTACTTC
CASSQGTGGFYEQYF
>TRBV9|NA|TRBD2|TRBJ2-1
TGTGCCAGCAGCCAAGGGAGCGGGAGCTACAATGAGCAGTTCTTC
CASSQGSGSYNEQFF
>TRBV29-1|NA|NA|TRBJ2-5
TGCAGCGTTGAGGGGGATGAGACCCAGTACTTC
CSVEGDETQYF
>TRBV7-9|NA|TRBD2|TRBJ2-7
TGTGCCAGCAGAGCGCGGGGGAACTCCTACGAGCAGTACTTC
CASRARGNSYEQYF
>TRBV9|NA|NA|TRBJ1-2
TGTGCCAGCAGCGTTCTTGGTGAGACTAACTATGGCTACACCTTC
CASSVLGETNYGYTF
>TRBV18|once|NA|TRBJ2-3
TGTGCCAGCTCACCCGACCCCACAGATACGCAGTATTTT
CASSPDPTDTQYF
>TRBV13|NA|NA|TRBJ2-1
TGTGCCAGCAGCTTAGAAGCGGACAATGAGCAGTTCTTC
CASSLEADNEQFF
>TRBV6-5|NA|TRBD1|TRBJ1-2
TGTGCCAGCAGTGAAGTCGCAGGGGGCTATGGCTACACCTTC
CASSEVAGGYGYTF
>TRBV4-1|NA|NA|TRBJ1-3
TGCGCCAGCAGCCAAATAGGGATCTCTGGAAACACCATATATTTT
CASSQIGISGNTIYF
>TRBV11-2|NA|TRBD1|TRBJ1-6
TGTGCCAGCAGCTCAGGGGGTTCTAATTCACCCCTCCACTTT
CASSSGGSNSPLHF
>TRBV4-1|few|NA|TRBJ1-6
TGCGCCAGCAGCCCAACAACCGGGACCCTAAGTTCACCCCTCCACTTT
CASSPTTGTLSSPLHF
>TRBV6-1|once|NA|TRBJ2-5
TGTGCCAGCAGTTTCCAAGAGACCCAGTACTTC
CASSFQETQYF
>TRBV11-2|NA|TRBD1|TRBJ1-6
TGTGCCAGCTCGGACAGGGCGGGACGAGGGGATTCACCCCTCCACTTT
CASSDRAGRGDSPLHF
>TRBV9|NA|TRBD2|TRBJ2-7
TGTGCCAGCAGCGTCGGCGGGGGGGCCTCCGAGCAGTACTTC
CASSVGGGASEQYF
>TRBV5-1|NA|NA|TRBJ2-1
TGCGCCAGCAGCACGGACTATTCCGGTGAGCAGTTCTTC
CASSTDYSGEQFF
>TRBV4-1|NA|TRBD2|TRBJ2-1
TGCGCCAGCAGCCAAGTGTTCTCTAGCGGGGACAATGAGCAGTTCTTC
CASSQVFSSGDNEQFF
>TRBV6-5|NA|NA|TRBJ2-7
TGTGCCAGCAGTCTTGGACCTACCACCCCCTACGAGCAGTACTTC
CASSLGPTTPYEQYF
>TRBV28|once|TRBD2|TRBJ2-1
TGTGCCAGCAGTATGATAGCGGGCAGCTCCTACAATGAGCAGTTCTTC
CASSMIAGSSYNEQFF
>TRBV6-1|NA|TRBD2|TRBJ2-7
TGTGCCAGCAGAACTAGCGGGATGGAGAAGCAGTACTTC
CASRTSGMEKQYF
>TRBV27|NA|TRBD1|TRBJ1-1
TGTGCCAGCCACCCCCCCGAACCGACAGGGGATCCGAACACTGAAGCTTTCTTT
CASHPPEPTGDPNTEAFF
>TRBV15|NA|NA|TRBJ1-5
TGTGCCACCAGCAACCTCCCGGGCCAGCCCCAGCATTTT
CATSNLPGQPQHF
>TRBV4-1|NA|NA|TRBJ2-7
TGCGCCAGCAGGCTCGAGGGGGCCTACGAGCAGTACTTC
CASRLEGAYEQYF
>TRBV5-6|few|TRBD2|TRBJ2-1
TGTGCCAGCATGAGGGGGTGGGAGCGGGAGGTTTTTAGCGATGAGCAGTTCTTC
CASMRGWEREVFSDEQFF